A single sample is the source of the 2 T cell receptor beta chains below, sequenced in a study of Ad26.COV2.S vaccination and SARS-CoV-2 variants. Sequenced by immunoSEQ multiplex PCR; TCRdb stores in-frame clones only, minus some. The table records approximately 410,000 clones, about nine tenths of them present only once. Treatment given: around 19 received Ad26.COV2.S at low or high dose, single or two shots; 5 received placebo; per-sample allocation not given. Vaccine and placebo recipients were sampled on day 63 after the first injection. The starting material was peripheral blood, obtained in a trial of Ad26.COV2.S vaccine versus placebo. The receptors originated from a person between 18 and 59 years old who received the Ad26.COV2.S COVID-19 vaccine or a placebo.

V and J are TRBV21-1 and TRBJ2-7; the table calls TRBD1, which could not be checked here. TRBV21-1 is a documented pseudogene. The length of the CDR3 is 14 residues. Here the CDR3 reads CATAFQTGRYEQYF. As DNA, the CDR3 is TGTGCCACCGCTTTCCAGACAGGGAGATACGAGCAGTACTTC.

This clone was seen a single time. The chain couples TRBV19 to TRBJ2-1; D gene ambiguous. The V gene's germline CDR1 is LNHDA and CDR2 SQIVND (reference sequence). V was pared by 2 bases and J by 6 bases, with 11 bases between. This CDR3 is 14 amino acids long. The chain's CDR3 is CASSIIGLPNEQFF. CDR3 sequence (DNA): TGTGCCAGTAGTATAATTGGCCTACCCAATGAGCAGTTCTTC.